This TCR beta chain was observed in a study of immune evolution from preneoplasia to lung adenocarcinoma. Study results and caveats: Normal lung had highest clonality; later lesions appeared denser, more diverse.

Produced via immunoSEQ multiplex PCR; TCRdb's table is partial and in-frame only. The sample gives several thousand clones, 78% of which show up once; 6.4% is in the top ten. There are 16 residues in the CDR3. CDR1 and CDR2 (germline): SGDLS, YYNGEE. V dropped 4 bases and J dropped 2; count of bases not matched to a gene: 7. This clone has only a few counts. Its cognate antigen is unknown. The TCR sequence derives from a person aged 55-85 years with lung adenocarcinoma. V and J are TRBV9 and TRBJ2-3; 10 bases fit TRBD1. The sequenced sample was FFPE adjacent normal lung tissue. CDR3 residues: CASSLSGTGVTDTQYF. The CDR3 nucleotides are TGTGCCAGCAGCCTCTCCGGGACAGGGGTCACAGATACGCAGTATTTT.